A single sample gave rise to the 7 T cell receptor beta chains below, sequenced in a study of cytotoxic CD8 clonotypes in ibrutinib-treated CLL. The method was immunoSEQ multiplex PCR; TCRdb's version includes in-frame clones alone and lacks a portion of them. The profile shows hundreds of thousands of clones, around 70% of them singletons. Sample: PBMCs, taken after 24 months of ibrutinib treatment. Receptors were obtained from a human donor with chronic lymphocytic leukemia.

This chain connects TRBV29-1 to TRBJ2-2, with a weak D call TRBD2 (6 bases). CDR3 length: 13 residues. The V end lost 4 bases, the J end lost 7 bases, and 13 bases lay between the germline ends. From germline, CDR1 is SQVTM and CDR2 ANQGSEA. The CDR3 region is CSVGQRRDGELFF. DNA for the CDR3: TGCAGCGTTGGACAGAGGCGGGACGGGGAGCTGTTTTTT.

The V and J genes are TRBV4-2 and TRBJ1-2; 7 nucleotides align to TRBD1. This CDR3 has 17 amino acids. The junction had 12 bases not matched to a gene; V was cut back by 0 bases and J by 5 bases. Germline CDR1 LGHNA, CDR2 YNFKEQ. The CDR3 DNA sequence: TGTGCCAGCAGCCAAGATATAGGGGGCGGAGGGGGATATGGCTACACCTTC. It encodes CASSQDIGGGGGYGYTF.

The sample holds a few counts of this clone. The chain joins TRBV30 to TRBJ1-2; D call uncertain. The CDR3 is made up of 14 amino acids. With 5 bases removed from V and 5 bases from J, the gap between germline ends came to 18 bases. CDR1 GTSNPN and CDR2 SVGIG come from the germline V gene (reference sequence). CDR3 sequence reads: CAWAARADQYGYTF. The CDR3 DNA reads TGTGCCTGGGCCGCACGGGCCGATCAATATGGCTACACCTTC.

This clone was observed a handful of times. The rearrangement links TRBV23-1 to TRBJ2-7; D is perhaps TRBD1 (6 bases). TRBV23-1 is sorted into the ORF group, with uncertain function. V shed 0 bases and J shed 4 bases, with 19 bases lying between them. This CDR3 contains 17 residues. The CDR3 region is CASSQSQGKVRIYEQYF. In DNA form, the CDR3 reads TGCGCCAGCAGTCAATCCCAGGGGAAGGTACGGATTTACGAGCAGTACTTC.

V gene TRBV6-5 combines with J gene TRBJ1-2; 9 bases match TRBD1. With V trimmed by 7 bases and J by 6 bases, 9 bases remained unmatched. Germline loops: CDR1 MNHEY, CDR2 SVGAGI. The CDR3 consists of 14 residues. CDR3 amino acids: CASTKTGTGNGYTF. The CDR3 DNA is TGTGCCAGCACTAAAACCGGGACAGGGAATGGCTACACCTTC.

This clone was picked up a small number of times. This rearrangement joins TRBV28 to TRBJ2-5, with a possible D match to TRBD1 (6 bases). The germline V and J ends were trimmed by 8 bases and 2 bases, with 15 bases remaining between them. The CDR3 loop spans 14 amino acids. Germline V gene lookup returns CDR1 MDHEN and CDR2 SYDVKM. CDR3 nucleotides: TGTGCCAGCGGCGAAGGGGACAAACAAGAGACCCAGTACTTC. Translation gives CASGEGDKQETQYF.

V is TRBV19 and J is TRBJ1-5, with D perhaps TRBD1 (5 bases). V dropped 6 bases and J dropped 3 bases, with 18 bases sitting between them. The CDR3 is made up of 16 amino acids. From germline, CDR1 is LNHDA and CDR2 SQIVND (reference sequence). The CDR3 here is CASRSLRGADNQPQHF. The CDR3 nucleotides read TGTGCCAGTAGATCACTTAGAGGGGCGGACAATCAGCCCCAGCATTTT.